The 10 T cell receptor beta chains below were found in one sample sequenced in a study of cytomegalovirus exposure and HLA in healthy donors. The PCR employed 60 Vbeta primers together with 13 Jbeta primers. This table comes from immunoSEQ multiplex PCR, and its TCRdb copy is limited to in-frame clones, with some not included. This sample has roughly 56,000 clones; around 75% occur once, and the top ten carry roughly 51%. The sequenced sample consisted of PBMCs. The origin of the receptors is a man aged 50 to 60 in good health and CMV-seropositive.

This clone was observed a few times. This chain uses TRBV5-1 with TRBJ2-2; possible D gene TRBD2, 6 bases. With 5 bases removed from V and 3 bases from J, the gap between germline ends came to 14 bases. This CDR3 has 15 residues. Germline loops: CDR1 SGHRS, CDR2 YFSETQ. CDR3 residues: CASSLSGGDTGELFF. The DNA for the CDR3 is TGCGCCAGCAGTCTCAGCGGAGGGGACACCGGGGAGCTGTTTTTT.

This clone was seen a single time. The V and J genes are TRBV21-1 and TRBJ1-2; the table's D gene call, TRBD1, was not cross checked with the DNA. TRBV21-1 is described as a pseudogene. The CDR3 sequence is 16 residues long. The chain's CDR3 is CASSKGSNTGGGGYTF. The CDR3 bases are TGTGCCAGCAGCAAAGGCTCCAACACAGGGGGAGGTGGCTACACCTTC.

This rearrangement joins TRBV19 to TRBJ2-5; 11 bases are a match to TRBD2. Germline trimming cut 7 bases from V and 3 bases from J; bases unmatched to any gene: 10. From germline, CDR1 is LNHDA and CDR2 SQIVND (reference sequence). This CDR3 has 16 residues. Written as DNA, the CDR3 is TGTGCCAGTAAGACAGGGGGGACTAGCGGAAAAGAGACCCAGTACTTC. Translated: CASKTGGTSGKETQYF.

The V gene is TRBV19, the J gene TRBJ2-2; 10 bases are a match to TRBD2. With 6 bases clipped from V and 0 bases from J, the junction kept 10 bases outside the gene matches. Per germline, CDR1 LNHDA and CDR2 SQIVND (reference sequence). CDR3 length: 18 amino acids. CDR3 DNA: TGTGCCAGTAGCACCCCCCCCGGGACTAGCGCGAACACCGGGGAGCTGTTTTTT. This translates into CASSTPPGTSANTGELFF.

As concerns this clone: The junction shows a germline mismatch at one end, possibly a read error. This chain uses TRBV7-9 with TRBJ1-1; 7 positions agree with TRBD1. CDR1 and CDR2 from the germline V gene are SEHNR and FQNEAQ (reference sequence). This CDR3 is 13 amino acids long. The CDR3 sequence is CASSLVRQGEASF. For the CDR3, the DNA is TGTGCCAGCAGCTTAGTAAGACAGGGAGAAGCTTCCTTT.

The chain recombines TRBV4-3 with TRBJ1-2, with D hard to call. This CDR3 comprises 14 residues. In germline, CDR1 is LGHNA, CDR2 YSLEER. V was clipped by 1 base and J by 6 bases, with 12 bases between them. CDR3: CASSQGSHNDGYTF. As DNA, the CDR3 is TGCGCCAGCAGCCAAGGAAGTCACAATGATGGCTACACCTTC.

The V and J genes are TRBV4-3 and TRBJ2-1; a weak D match, TRBD1 (6 bases). The CDR3 has 17 residues. Germline V gene sequence: CDR1 LGHNA, CDR2 YSLEER. V dropped 0 bases and J dropped 3 bases, with 15 bases sitting between them. The CDR3 loop is CASSQDWQGTLYNEQFF. As DNA, the CDR3 is TGCGCCAGCAGCCAAGATTGGCAGGGGACCCTCTACAATGAGCAGTTCTTC.

This clone has just one count. The chain joins TRBV12-5 to TRBJ2-3; the match to TRBD2 covers 13 bases. V was clipped by 7 bases and J by 2 bases; unmatched bases: 6. This CDR3 spans 16 amino acids. Germline V CDR1 and CDR2: LGHNT, FRNRAP. Here the CDR3 DNA reads TGTGCTAGTGCCAAGGGACTAGCGGGATTCACAGATACGCAGTATTTT. Amino acids: CASAKGLAGFTDTQYF.

V gene TRBV2 combines with J gene TRBJ2-1; 8 nucleotides match TRBD2. The CDR3 contains 15 residues. Germline lookup yields CDR1 SNHLY and CDR2 FYNNEI. Trimming cost V 9 bases and J 0 bases; bases outside gene matches: 7. The CDR3: CASSRSGSSYNEQFF. Here the CDR3 DNA reads TGTGCCAGTAGTCGAAGCGGGAGCTCCTACAATGAGCAGTTCTTC.

About this clone: This same CDR3 is encoded by further DNA sequences in the sample. The V and J genes are TRBV27 and TRBJ1-5; 10 nucleotides agree with TRBD1. The CDR3 extends over 16 amino acids. The germline CDR1 and CDR2 sequences are MNHEY and SMNVEV (reference sequence). The junction had 7 bases not matched to a gene; V was cut back by 5 bases and J by 3 bases. In DNA form, the CDR3 reads TGTGCCAGCAGTCCGGGGACAGGGGAGGTCAATCAGCCCCAGCATTTT. Protein sequence: CASSPGTGEVNQPQHF.